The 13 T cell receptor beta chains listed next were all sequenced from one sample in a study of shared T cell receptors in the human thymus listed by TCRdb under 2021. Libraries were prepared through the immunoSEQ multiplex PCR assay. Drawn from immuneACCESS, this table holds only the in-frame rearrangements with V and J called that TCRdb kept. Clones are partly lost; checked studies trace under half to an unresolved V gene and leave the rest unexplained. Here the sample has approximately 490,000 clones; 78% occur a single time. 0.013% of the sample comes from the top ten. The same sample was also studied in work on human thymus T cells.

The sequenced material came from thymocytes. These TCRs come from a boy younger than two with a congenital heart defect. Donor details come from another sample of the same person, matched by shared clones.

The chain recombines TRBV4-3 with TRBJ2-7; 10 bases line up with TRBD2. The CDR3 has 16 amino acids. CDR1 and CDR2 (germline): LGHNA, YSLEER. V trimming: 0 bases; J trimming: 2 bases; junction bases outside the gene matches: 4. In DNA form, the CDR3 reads TGCGCCAGCAGCCAAGAAGAAGGACTAGCGGCCTACGAGCAGTACTTC. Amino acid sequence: CASSQEEGLAAYEQYF.

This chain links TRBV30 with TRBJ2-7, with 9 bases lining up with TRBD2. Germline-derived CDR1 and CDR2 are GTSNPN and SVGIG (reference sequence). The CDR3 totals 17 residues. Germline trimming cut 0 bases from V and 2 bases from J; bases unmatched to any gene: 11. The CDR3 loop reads CAWSVEGGRVCTYEQYF. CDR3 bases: TGTGCCTGGAGTGTAGAGGGCGGGAGGGTCTGTACCTACGAGCAGTACTTC. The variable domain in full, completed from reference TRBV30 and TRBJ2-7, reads SQTIHQWPATLVQPVGSPLSLECTVEGTSNPNLYWYRQAAGRGLQLLFYSVGIGQISSEVPQNLSASRPQDRQFILSSKKLLLSDSGFYLCAWSVEGGRVCTYEQYFGPGTRLTVT.

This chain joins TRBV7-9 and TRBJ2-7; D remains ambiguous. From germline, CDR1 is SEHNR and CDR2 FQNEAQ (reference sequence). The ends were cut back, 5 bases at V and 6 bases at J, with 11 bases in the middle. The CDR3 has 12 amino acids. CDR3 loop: CASSLAGCEQYF. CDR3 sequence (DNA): TGTGCCAGCAGCCTCGCCGGGTGCGAGCAGTACTTC. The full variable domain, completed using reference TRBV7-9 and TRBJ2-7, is DTGVSQNPRHKITKRGQNVTFRCDPISEHNRLYWYRQTLGQGPEFLTYFQNEAQLEKSRLLSDRFSAERPKGSFSTLEIQRTEQGDSAMYLCASSLAGCEQYFGPGTRLTVT.

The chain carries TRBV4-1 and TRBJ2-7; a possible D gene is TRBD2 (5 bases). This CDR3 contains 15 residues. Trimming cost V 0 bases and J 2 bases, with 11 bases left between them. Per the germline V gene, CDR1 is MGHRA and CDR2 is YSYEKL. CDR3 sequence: CASSQDAGLPYEQYF. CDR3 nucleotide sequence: TGCGCCAGCAGCCAAGATGCGGGCCTTCCCTACGAGCAGTACTTC.

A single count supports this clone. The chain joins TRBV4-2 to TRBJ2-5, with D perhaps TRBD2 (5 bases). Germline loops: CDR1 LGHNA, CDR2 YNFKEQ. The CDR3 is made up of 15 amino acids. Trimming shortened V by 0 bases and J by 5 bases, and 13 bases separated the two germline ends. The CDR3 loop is CASSQDLVAKETQYF. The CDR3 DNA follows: TGTGCCAGCAGCCAAGATCTGGTAGCGAAGGAGACCCAGTACTTC.

DNA of the CDR3: TGTGCCAGCAGTTATGGGGGGAACCCAAATCAGCCCCAGCATTTT. This gives the protein CASSYGGNPNQPQHF. The chain combines TRBV6-5 with TRBJ1-5; D perhaps matches TRBD1 (5 bases). Trimming cost V 3 bases and J 4 bases, with 13 bases left between them. Per germline, CDR1 MNHEY and CDR2 SVGAGI. CDR3 length equals 15 residues.

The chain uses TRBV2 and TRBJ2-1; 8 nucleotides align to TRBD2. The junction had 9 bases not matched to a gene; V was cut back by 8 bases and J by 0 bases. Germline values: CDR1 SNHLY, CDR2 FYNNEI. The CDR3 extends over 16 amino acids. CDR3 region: CASPQLAESSYNEQFF. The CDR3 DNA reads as TGTGCCAGCCCCCAACTAGCGGAGAGCTCCTACAATGAGCAGTTCTTC. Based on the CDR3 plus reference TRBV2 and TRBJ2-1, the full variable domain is EPEVTQTPSHQVTQMGQEVILRCVPISNHLYFYWYRQILGQKVEFLVSFYNNEISEKSEIFDDQFSVERPDGSNFTLKIRSTKLEDSAMYFCASPQLAESSYNEQFFGPGTRLTVL.

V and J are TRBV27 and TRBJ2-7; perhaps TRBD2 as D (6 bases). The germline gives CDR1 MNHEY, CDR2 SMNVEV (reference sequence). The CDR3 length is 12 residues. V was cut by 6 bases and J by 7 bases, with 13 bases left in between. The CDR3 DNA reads TGTGCCAGCAGCGGGCAGGCGGGGGAGCAGTACTTC. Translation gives CASSGQAGEQYF.

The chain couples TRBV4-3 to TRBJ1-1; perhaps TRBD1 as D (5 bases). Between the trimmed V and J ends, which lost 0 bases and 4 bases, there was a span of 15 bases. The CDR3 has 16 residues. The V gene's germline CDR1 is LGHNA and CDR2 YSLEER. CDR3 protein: CASSQEVPGMITEAFF. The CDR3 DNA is TGCGCCAGCAGCCAAGAGGTCCCAGGGATGATCACTGAAGCTTTCTTT.

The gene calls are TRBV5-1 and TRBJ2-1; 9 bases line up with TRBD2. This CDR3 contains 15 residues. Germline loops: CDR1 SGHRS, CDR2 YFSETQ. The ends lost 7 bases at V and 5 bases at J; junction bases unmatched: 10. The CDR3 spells CASAGETSGHNEQFF. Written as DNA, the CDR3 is TGCGCCAGCGCTGGGGAGACTAGCGGCCACAATGAGCAGTTCTTC.

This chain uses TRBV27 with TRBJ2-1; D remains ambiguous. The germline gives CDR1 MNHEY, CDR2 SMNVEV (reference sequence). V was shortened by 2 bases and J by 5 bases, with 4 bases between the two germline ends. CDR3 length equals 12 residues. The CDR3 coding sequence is TGTGCCAGCAGTTTAGCAGACAATGAGCAGTTCTTC. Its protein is CASSLADNEQFF.

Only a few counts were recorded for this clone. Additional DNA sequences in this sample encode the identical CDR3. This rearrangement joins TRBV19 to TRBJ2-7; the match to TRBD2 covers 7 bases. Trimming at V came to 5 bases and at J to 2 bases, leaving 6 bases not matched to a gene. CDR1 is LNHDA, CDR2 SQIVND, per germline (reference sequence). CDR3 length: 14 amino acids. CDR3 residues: CASSLGAGTYEQYF. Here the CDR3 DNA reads TGTGCCAGTAGTCTGGGAGCGGGGACCTACGAGCAGTACTTC.

CDR3 nucleotide sequence: TGTGCCAGCAGCTTAGGGCGTCAACTAGGGAGCCAAGAGACCCAGTACTTC. Its protein product is CASSLGRQLGSQETQYF. This chain links TRBV11-3 with TRBJ2-5, with a tentative D call TRBD2 (5 bases). Germline assignment: CDR1 SGHNT and CDR2 YENEEA. V was shortened by 1 base and J by 1 base, with 16 bases between the two germline ends. This CDR3 region has 17 residues.